One sample yielded the 4 T cell receptor beta chains listed below, sequenced in a study of blood T cell repertoires in COVID-19. Assay used: immunoSEQ multiplex PCR; TCRdb lists only in-frame clones, some missing. The sample includes nearly 110,000 clones, roughly 84% of them seen just once. The sequencing sample was made of peripheral blood. Source of these receptors: a human donor in a cohort sampled during active COVID-19.

This clone showed up just a few times. The chain has TRBV12-3 or TRBV12-4 and TRBJ1-1; 7 bases align to TRBD1. V shed 7 bases and J 4 bases; nucleotides not matched to a gene: 6. The CDR3 extends over 13 amino acids. CDR3 region: CASNLQGSTEAFF. The DNA for the CDR3 is TGTGCCAGCAACCTACAGGGGTCCACTGAAGCTTTCTTT.

This chain uses TRBV5-5 with TRBJ1-4; TRBD1 matches at 8 bases. The junction had 10 bases not matched to a gene; V was cut back by 4 bases and J by 8 bases. The CDR3 has 15 residues. CDR1 SGHKS and CDR2 YYEKEE come from the germline V gene (reference sequence). The CDR3 loop reads CASSPHQGADEKLFF. The CDR3, as DNA: TGTGCCAGCAGCCCCCACCAGGGGGCGGACGAAAAACTGTTTTTT.

This chain links TRBV7-3 with TRBJ2-1, with 8 bases fitting TRBD2. The CDR3 is 15 amino acids. J gave up 4 bases and V 2 bases, and 4 bases lay outside the gene matches. CDR1 and CDR2 from the germline V gene are SGHTA and FQGTGA. For the CDR3, the DNA is TGTGCCAGCAGCTTACAGCGGGGGACTTACAATGAGCAGTTCTTC. Translated, it gives CASSLQRGTYNEQFF.

This rearrangement joins TRBV19 to TRBJ1-2, with 7 bases matching TRBD1. The V gene end was trimmed by 5 bases and the J gene end by 0 bases; junction bases not matched to a gene: 3. The CDR3 length is 14 residues. CDR1 is LNHDA and CDR2 is SQIVND in the germline V gene (reference sequence). Here the CDR3 reads CASSLGTANYGYTF. CDR3 in DNA: TGTGCCAGTAGTTTGGGGACAGCTAACTATGGCTACACCTTC. The entire variable domain, with the rest obtained from reference TRBV19 and TRBJ1-2, is as follows: DGGITQSPKYLFRKEGQNVTLSCEQNLNHDAMYWYRQDPGQGLRLIYYSQIVNDFQKGDIAEGYSVSREKKESFPLTVTSAQKNPTAFYLCASSLGTANYGYTFGSGTRLTVV.